This T cell receptor (beta chain) stems from a study of post-analysis software for immune sequencing data. Every TCR beta cDNA library bore unique molecular identifiers. TCRdb re-derived calls from the PCR reads in MiXCR, one entry per CDR3 protein. The sample holds roughly 800,000 distinct CDR3 sequences; about 50% are singletons and the top ten take 4% to 5.5%. Study findings and constraints: Patients used several TRBV segments, including TRBV5-6, TRBV5-1 and TRBV20-1, more often than controls. Under F measure analysis, samples from one preparation batch co-clustered strongly. Significantly lower normalized Chao1 diversity was seen in multiple sclerosis patients than in controls.

With regard to this clonotype: Its antigen is unidentified.

Germline values: CDR1 MNHEY, CDR2 SMNVEV (reference sequence). J lost 7 bases, V lost 2 bases, and 25 bases had no gene match. This CDR3 region has 21 residues. Material: blood. The TCR sequence derives from a girl between 10 and 17 years old with multiple sclerosis. This chain joins TRBV27 and TRBJ2-1; 8 bases are shared with TRBD2. The CDR3 spells CASSLGAIAGHVGTVRNEQFF. Here the CDR3 DNA reads TGTGCCAGCAGTTTAGGTGCCATAGCGGGACATGTGGGGACGGTTAGGAATGAGCAGTTCTTC.